This T cell receptor beta chain is drawn from a study of T-cell memory formation after mild COVID-19. Study information: There were largely donor-specific TCR clusters. Study-level findings and limits: Pre-infection memory held some responding clones, suggesting pre-existing cross-reactive T cells responded. For contracting clones, CD4+ ones sat mainly in CM and EM, CD8+ in EMRA. Clones shrinking between day 15 and 85 showed a balanced CD4/CD8 split, and those that grew later tilted toward CD4+.

This clonotype has only a few counts. Its antigen is still unknown. TCRdb reprocessed the 5' RACE reads with MiXCR, giving one entry per CDR3 protein. Among about 140,000 distinct CDR3 sequences, 14% were seen once, and the ten largest hold 25% to 30%. The CDR3 is made up of 16 amino acids. Looked up from germline, CDR1 is SGHRS and CDR2 is YFSETQ. With V trimmed by 0 bases and J by 2 bases, 2 bases remained unmatched. This TCR was recovered from an adult woman who had mild COVID-19 (a few samples of this study predate the infection). Cell type and time point are not known. The sample comprised PBMCs or a T cell subset sorted from them (not recorded which). J is TRBJ2-3 and V is TRBV5-1, with TRBD2 identical over 11 bases. The CDR3 nucleotides are TGCGCCAGCAGCTTGGAACTAGCGGGAGTCACAGATACGCAGTATTTT. It specifies CASSLELAGVTDTQYF.